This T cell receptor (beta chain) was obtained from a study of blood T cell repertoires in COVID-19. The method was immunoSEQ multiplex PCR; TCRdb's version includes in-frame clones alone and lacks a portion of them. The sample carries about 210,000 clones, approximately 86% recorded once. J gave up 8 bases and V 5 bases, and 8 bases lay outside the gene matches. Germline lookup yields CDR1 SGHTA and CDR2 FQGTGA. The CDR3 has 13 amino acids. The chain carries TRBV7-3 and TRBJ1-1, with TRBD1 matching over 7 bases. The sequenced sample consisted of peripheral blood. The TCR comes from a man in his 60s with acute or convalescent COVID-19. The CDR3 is CASSPTGDREAFF. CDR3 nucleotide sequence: TGTGCCAGCAGCCCTACCGGGGACAGAGAAGCTTTCTTT.